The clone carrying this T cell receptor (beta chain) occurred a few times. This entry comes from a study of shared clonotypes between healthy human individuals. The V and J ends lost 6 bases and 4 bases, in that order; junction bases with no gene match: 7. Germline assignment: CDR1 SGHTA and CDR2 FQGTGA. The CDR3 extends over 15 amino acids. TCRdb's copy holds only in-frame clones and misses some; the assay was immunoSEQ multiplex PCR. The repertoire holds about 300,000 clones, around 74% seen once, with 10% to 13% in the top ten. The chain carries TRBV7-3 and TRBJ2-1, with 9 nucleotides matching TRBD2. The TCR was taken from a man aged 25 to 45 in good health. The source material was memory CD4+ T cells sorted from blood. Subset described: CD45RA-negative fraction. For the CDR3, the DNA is TGTGCCAGCAGTCCTGTAGCGGGAGCTTACAATGAGCAGTTCTTC. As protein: CASSPVAGAYNEQFF. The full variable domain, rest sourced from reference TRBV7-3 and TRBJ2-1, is GAGVSQTPSNKVTEKGKYVELRCDPISGHTALYWYRQSLGQGPEFLIYFQGTGAADDSGLPNDRFFAVRPEGSVSTLKIQRTERGDSAVYLCASSPVAGAYNEQFFGPGTRLTVL.